The 13 T cell receptor beta chains given below trace back to one sample, sequenced in a study of cytomegalovirus exposure and HLA in healthy donors. Clones were read by immunoSEQ multiplex PCR, and TCRdb kept only the in-frame ones, dropping some. The data show hundreds of thousands of clones, roughly 89% seen once. The sequenced sample consisted of PBMCs. The receptors here all came from a woman younger than 30 in good health and CMV-seronegative.

The V gene is TRBV6-5, the J gene TRBJ2-2; 11 nucleotides match TRBD2. CDR1 MNHEY and CDR2 SVGAGI come from the germline V gene. Germline trimming cut 4 bases from V and 7 bases from J; bases unmatched to any gene: 8. This CDR3 spans 16 amino acids. This CDR3 is CASSFSGRGKIGELFF. The CDR3 nucleotides read TGTGCCAGCAGTTTTAGCGGGAGGGGAAAAATCGGGGAGCTGTTTTTT.

This sequence joins TRBV2 and TRBJ2-3; D unresolved. This CDR3 has 13 residues. In germline, CDR1 is SNHLY, CDR2 FYNNEI. The V gene lost 8 bases and the J gene lost 1 base, with 10 bases spanning the gap. The CDR3 DNA is TGTGCCAGCCCGAGGCTCGGCACAGATACGCAGTATTTT. Amino acids: CASPRLGTDTQYF.

The rearrangement joins TRBV2 to TRBJ1-1, with unresolved D. CDR3 size: 12 residues. V lost 5 bases to trimming and J lost 6 bases, with 10 bases between them. CDR1 is SNHLY and CDR2 is FYNNEI in the germline V gene. This CDR3 reads CASSRTVAEAFF. The CDR3 bases are TGTGCCAGCAGTCGTACTGTCGCTGAAGCTTTCTTT. Filled out from reference TRBV2 and TRBJ1-1, the complete variable domain reads EPEVTQTPSHQVTQMGQEVILRCVPISNHLYFYWYRQILGQKVEFLVSFYNNEISEKSEIFDDQFSVERPDGSNFTLKIRSTKLEDSAMYFCASSRTVAEAFFGQGTRLTVV.

The V and J genes are TRBV2 and TRBJ2-6, with D hard to call. Trimming pared 5 bases from V and 0 bases from J, leaving 11 bases between. This CDR3 contains 16 residues. Germline assignment: CDR1 SNHLY and CDR2 FYNNEI. As DNA, the CDR3 is TGTGCCAGCAGTTCAACACGGAGCTCTGGGGCCAACGTCCTGACTTTC. It translates to CASSSTRSSGANVLTF.

The chain employs TRBV18 and TRBJ1-2, with TRBD1 matching over 12 bases. Trimming removed 4 bases from V and 3 bases from J; junction bases left unmatched: 6. From germline, CDR1 is KGHSH and CDR2 LQKENI. CDR3 length equals 16 residues. CDR3 amino acids: CASSLPWDRGHYGYTF. CDR3 nucleotide sequence: TGTGCCAGCTCACTCCCCTGGGACAGGGGGCACTATGGCTACACCTTC.

V usage is TRBV30 and J usage is TRBJ1-5; weak D call: TRBD1 (6 bases). V lost 0 bases and J 2 bases, leaving 11 bases between the germline ends. The length of the CDR3 is 15 residues. Germline V gives CDR1 GTSNPN, CDR2 SVGIG (reference sequence). CDR3 DNA sequence: TGTGCCTGGAGTGTAAGCGGGGGCGGCAATCAGCCCCAGCATTTT. Amino acid sequence: CAWSVSGGGNQPQHF.

CDR3 loop: CASSFSTGIEAFF. As DNA, the CDR3 is TGTGCCAGCAGTTTCTCGACAGGGATAGAAGCTTTCTTT. The chain carries TRBV27 and TRBJ1-1; 7 positions match TRBD1. This CDR3 region has 13 residues. Germline trimming cut 3 bases from V and 8 bases from J; bases unmatched to any gene: 6. Germline V gene data show CDR1 as MNHEY and CDR2 as SMNVEV (reference sequence).

The chain couples TRBV29-1 to TRBJ2-1, with 8 bases identical to TRBD2. V shed 1 base and J 9 bases; nucleotides not matched to a gene: 11. This CDR3 has 15 residues. From germline, CDR1 is SQVTM and CDR2 ANQGSEA. CDR3 sequence (DNA): TGCAGCGTTGAAGGGGGGGAGCGGGAGTGGGGTGAGCAGTTCTTC. It translates to CSVEGGEREWGEQFF.

This clone has more than one count but fewer than ten. The chain joins TRBV13 to TRBJ1-1; D is unclear. The V gene lost 5 bases and the J gene lost 1 base, with 5 bases spanning the gap. The CDR3 contains 12 residues. Looked up from germline, CDR1 is PRHDT and CDR2 is FYEKMQ (reference sequence). The CDR3 spells CASSPQNTEAFF. CDR3 bases: TGTGCCAGCAGCCCCCAGAACACTGAAGCTTTCTTT.

Notes on this clone: This CDR3 is also generated by other DNA sequences in the sample. This sequence joins TRBV14 and TRBJ1-1; no reliable D call. CDR1 is SGHDN and CDR2 is FVKESK in the germline V gene. Trimming left V 0 bases short and J 1 base short, with 3 bases between. This CDR3 region has 13 residues. The DNA for the CDR3 is TGTGCCAGCAGCCAAGACAGGAACACTGAAGCTTTCTTT. This gives the protein CASSQDRNTEAFF.

The CDR3 DNA follows: TGTGCCAGCAGCGGACAGGGAATCCCTGAAGCTTTCTTT. Translation: CASSGQGIPEAFF. V is TRBV9 and J is TRBJ1-1; 7 bases are a match to TRBD1. Germline CDR1 reads SGDLS; CDR2 reads YYNGEE. The CDR3 extends over 13 amino acids. V gave up 3 bases and J gave up 6 bases; unmatched junction bases: 5.

The V gene is TRBV28, the J gene TRBJ2-3, with a possible D match to TRBD2 (7 bases). Germline CDR1 is MDHEN and CDR2 is SYDVKM. V gave up 10 bases and J gave up 2 bases, with 16 bases separating them. The CDR3 covers 14 residues. The CDR3 nucleotides are TGTGCCACCAAGAGAGGGGGGGACACAGATACGCAGTATTTT. This codes for CATKRGGDTDTQYF.

V gene TRBV9 combines with J gene TRBJ2-7; 10 positions match TRBD1. CDR3 length equals 15 residues. CDR1 SGDLS and CDR2 YYNGEE come from the germline V gene. Losses at the gene ends were 4 bases for V and 0 bases for J; bases not matched to a gene: 4. The DNA for the CDR3 is TGTGCCAGCAGCCCCCGGGACAGGGGCTCCTACGAGCAGTACTTC. This gives the protein CASSPRDRGSYEQYF.